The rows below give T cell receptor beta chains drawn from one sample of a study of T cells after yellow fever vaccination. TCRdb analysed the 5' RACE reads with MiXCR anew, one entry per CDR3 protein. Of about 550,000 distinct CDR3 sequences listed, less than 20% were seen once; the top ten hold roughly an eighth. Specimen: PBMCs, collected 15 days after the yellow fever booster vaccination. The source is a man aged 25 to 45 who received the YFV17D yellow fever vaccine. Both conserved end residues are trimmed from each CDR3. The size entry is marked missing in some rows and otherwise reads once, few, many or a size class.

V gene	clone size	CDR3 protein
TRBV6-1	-	ASSGIAGGSHEQY
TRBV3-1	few	ASSPREEKDGELF
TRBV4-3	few	ASSQGPSGNTGELF
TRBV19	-	ASSQIEGRGTGELF
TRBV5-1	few	ASSDLDYGAYEQY
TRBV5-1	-	ASGRDTHNEQF
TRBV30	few	AWSRLAGVSGELF
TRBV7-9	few	ASSREGGGETQY
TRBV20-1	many	SAAGPGGYT
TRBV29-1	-	SVEDVAIYTQY
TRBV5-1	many	ASSLEGGADTQY
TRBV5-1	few	ASSLGLTVSSYEQY
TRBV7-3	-	ASSLTVGYTGELF
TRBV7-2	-	ASSYNTGIETQY
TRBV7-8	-	ASSLGPSGTSTDTQY
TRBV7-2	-	ASSLETGSQY
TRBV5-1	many	ASSSTSGSYNEQF
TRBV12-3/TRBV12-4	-	ASSLATGYYGYT
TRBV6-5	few	ASSYSAGVGYEQY
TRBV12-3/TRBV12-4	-	ASNAGGSYGYT
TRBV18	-	ASSPGTAWGYT
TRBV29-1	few	SVDLEMNTEAF
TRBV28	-	ASSFGWETVNEQF
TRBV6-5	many	ASSSGLEQY
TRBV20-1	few	SAKKQSNSYNEQF
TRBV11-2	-	ASSLMPGVVTQY
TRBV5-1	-	ASSKRGSQETQY
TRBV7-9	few	ASSASGVYVYGYT
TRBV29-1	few	SVEVSGGGGELF
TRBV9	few	ASSAPAGNEQF
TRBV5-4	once	ASSLEGTSAYEQY
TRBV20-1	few	SARHSDTQY
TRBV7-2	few	ASSLGQGTQPQH
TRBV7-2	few	ASARTDTQY
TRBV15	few	ATSRARTDTQY
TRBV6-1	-	ASKGSRGTGELF
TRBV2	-	ASSVKGNTIY
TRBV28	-	ASSPLTRFNEQF
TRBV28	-	ASSWRKQGINEQF